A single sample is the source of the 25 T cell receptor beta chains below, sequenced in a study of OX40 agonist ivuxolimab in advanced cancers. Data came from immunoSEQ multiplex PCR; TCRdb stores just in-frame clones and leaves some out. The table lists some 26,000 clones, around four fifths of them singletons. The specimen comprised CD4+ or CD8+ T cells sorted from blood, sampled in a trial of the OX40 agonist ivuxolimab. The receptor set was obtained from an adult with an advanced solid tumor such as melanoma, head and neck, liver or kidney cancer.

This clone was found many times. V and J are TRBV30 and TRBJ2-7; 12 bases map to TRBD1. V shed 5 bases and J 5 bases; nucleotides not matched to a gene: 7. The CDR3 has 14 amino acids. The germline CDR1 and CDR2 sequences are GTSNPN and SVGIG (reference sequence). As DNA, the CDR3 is TGTGCCTGGTCCTCCGGGACAGGGGGCCACGAGCAGTACTTC. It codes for CAWSSGTGGHEQYF.

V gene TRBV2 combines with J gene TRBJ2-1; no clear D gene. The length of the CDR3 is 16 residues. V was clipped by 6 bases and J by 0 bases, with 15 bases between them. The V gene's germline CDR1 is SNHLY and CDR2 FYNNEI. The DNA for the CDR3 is TGTGCCAGCAGGGACCCCAACGGCAGCTCCTACAATGAGCAGTTCTTC. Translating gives CASRDPNGSSYNEQFF.

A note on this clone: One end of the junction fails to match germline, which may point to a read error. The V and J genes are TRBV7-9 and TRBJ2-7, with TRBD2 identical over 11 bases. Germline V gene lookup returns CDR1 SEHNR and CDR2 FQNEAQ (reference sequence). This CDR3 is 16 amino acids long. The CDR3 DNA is TGTGCCAGCAGCGTAGCGGGAGGGCCGTCGTCCTACGAGCAGTACTTC. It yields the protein CASSVAGGPSSYEQYF. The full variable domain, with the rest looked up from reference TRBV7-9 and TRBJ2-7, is DTGVSQNPRHKITKRGQNVTFRCDPISEHNRLYWYRQTLGQGPEFLTYFQNEAQLEKSRLLSDRFSAERPKGSFSTLEIQRTEQGDSAMYLCASSVAGGPSSYEQYFGPGTRLTVT.

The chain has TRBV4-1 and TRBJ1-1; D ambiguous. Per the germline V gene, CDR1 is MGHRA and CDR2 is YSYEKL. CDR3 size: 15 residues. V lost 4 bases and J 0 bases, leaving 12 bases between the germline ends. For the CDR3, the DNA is TGCGCCAGCAGCCCCTTGAGCGGAGTGAACACTGAAGCTTTCTTT. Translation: CASSPLSGVNTEAFF.

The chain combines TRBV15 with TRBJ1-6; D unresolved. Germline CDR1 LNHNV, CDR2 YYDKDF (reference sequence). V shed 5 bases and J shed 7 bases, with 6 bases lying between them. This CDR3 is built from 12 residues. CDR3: CATSEGNSPLHF. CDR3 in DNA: TGTGCCACCAGCGAGGGAAATTCACCCCTCCACTTT.

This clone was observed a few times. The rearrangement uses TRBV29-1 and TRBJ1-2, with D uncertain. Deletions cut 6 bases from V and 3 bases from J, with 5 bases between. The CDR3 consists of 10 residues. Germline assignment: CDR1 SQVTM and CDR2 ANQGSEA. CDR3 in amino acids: CSVKDYGYTF. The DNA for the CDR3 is TGCAGCGTCAAGGACTATGGCTACACCTTC.

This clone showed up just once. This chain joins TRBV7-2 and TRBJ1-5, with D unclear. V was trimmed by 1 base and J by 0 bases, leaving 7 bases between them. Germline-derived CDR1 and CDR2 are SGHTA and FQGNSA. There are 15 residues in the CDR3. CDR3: CASSLGVYSNQPQHF. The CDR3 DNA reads TGTGCCAGCAGCTTAGGGGTTTATAGCAATCAGCCCCAGCATTTT. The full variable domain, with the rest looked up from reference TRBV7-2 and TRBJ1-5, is GAGVSQSPSNKVTEKGKDVELRCDPISGHTALYWYRQSLGQGLEFLIYFQGNSAPDKSGLPSDRFSAERTGGSVSTLTIQRTQQEDSAVYLCASSLGVYSNQPQHFGDGTRLSIL.

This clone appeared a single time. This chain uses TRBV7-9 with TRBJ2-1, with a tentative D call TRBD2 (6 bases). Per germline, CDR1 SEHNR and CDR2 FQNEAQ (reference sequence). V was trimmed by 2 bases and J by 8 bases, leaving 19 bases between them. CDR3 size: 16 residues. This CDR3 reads CASSLTTRLLFDEQFF. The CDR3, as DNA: TGTGCCAGCAGCTTAACGACTAGACTGCTCTTCGATGAGCAGTTCTTC.

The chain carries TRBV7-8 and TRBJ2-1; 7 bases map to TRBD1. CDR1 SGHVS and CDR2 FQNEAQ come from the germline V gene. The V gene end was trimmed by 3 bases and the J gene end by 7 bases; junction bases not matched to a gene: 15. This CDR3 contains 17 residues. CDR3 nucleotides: TGTGCCAGCAGCTTCGGGACAGCGGCGTATTTAGGGAATGAGCAGTTCTTC. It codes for CASSFGTAAYLGNEQFF.

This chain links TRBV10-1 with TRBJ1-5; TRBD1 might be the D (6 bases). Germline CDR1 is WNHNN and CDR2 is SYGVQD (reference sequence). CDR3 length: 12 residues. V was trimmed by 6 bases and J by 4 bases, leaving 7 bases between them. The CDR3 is CASSTGNQPQHF. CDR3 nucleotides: TGCGCCAGCAGCACAGGGAATCAGCCCCAGCATTTT.

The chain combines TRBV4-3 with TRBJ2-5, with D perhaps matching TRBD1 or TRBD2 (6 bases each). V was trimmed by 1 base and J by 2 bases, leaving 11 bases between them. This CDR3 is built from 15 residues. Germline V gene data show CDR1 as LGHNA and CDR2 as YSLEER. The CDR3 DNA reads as TGCGCCAGCAGCCAAGCTAGGGGGGATCAAGAGACCCAGTACTTC. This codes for CASSQARGDQETQYF.

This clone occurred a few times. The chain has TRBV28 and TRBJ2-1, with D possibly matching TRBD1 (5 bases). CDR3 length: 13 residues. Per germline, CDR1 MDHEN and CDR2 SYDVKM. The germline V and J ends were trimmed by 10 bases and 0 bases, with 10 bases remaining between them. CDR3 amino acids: CATQEDSYNEQFF. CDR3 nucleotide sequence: TGTGCCACACAGGAAGACTCCTACAATGAGCAGTTCTTC.

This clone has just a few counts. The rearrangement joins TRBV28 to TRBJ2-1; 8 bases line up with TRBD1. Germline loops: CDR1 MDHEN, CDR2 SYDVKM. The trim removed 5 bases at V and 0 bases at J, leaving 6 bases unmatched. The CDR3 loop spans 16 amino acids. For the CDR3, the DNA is TGTGCCAGCAGTCCGAGGACAGGGCGCTCCTACAATGAGCAGTTCTTC. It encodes CASSPRTGRSYNEQFF. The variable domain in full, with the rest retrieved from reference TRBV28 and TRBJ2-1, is DVKVTQSSRYLVKRTGEKVFLECVQDMDHENMFWYRQDPGLGLRLIYFSYDVKMKEKGDIPEGYSVSREKKERFSLILESASTNQTSMYLCASSPRTGRSYNEQFFGPGTRLTVL.

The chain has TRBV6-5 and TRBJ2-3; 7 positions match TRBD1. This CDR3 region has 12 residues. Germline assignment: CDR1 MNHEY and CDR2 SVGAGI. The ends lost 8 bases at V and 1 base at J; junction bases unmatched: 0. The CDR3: CASGTGTDTQYF. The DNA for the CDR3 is TGTGCCAGCGGGACAGGCACAGATACGCAGTATTTT.

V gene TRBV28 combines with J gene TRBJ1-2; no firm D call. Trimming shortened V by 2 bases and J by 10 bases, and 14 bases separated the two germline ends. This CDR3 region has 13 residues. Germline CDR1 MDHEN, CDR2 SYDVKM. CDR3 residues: CASSLTVVGFYTF. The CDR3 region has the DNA TGTGCCAGCAGTTTAACGGTGGTCGGCTTCTACACCTTC.

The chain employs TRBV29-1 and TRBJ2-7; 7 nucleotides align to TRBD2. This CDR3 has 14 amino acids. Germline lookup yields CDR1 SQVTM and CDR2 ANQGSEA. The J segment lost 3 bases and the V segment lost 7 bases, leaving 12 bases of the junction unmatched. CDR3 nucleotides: TGCAGCGCTACCGAGGGAGGGTCTGTCTACGAGCAGTACTTC. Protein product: CSATEGGSVYEQYF.

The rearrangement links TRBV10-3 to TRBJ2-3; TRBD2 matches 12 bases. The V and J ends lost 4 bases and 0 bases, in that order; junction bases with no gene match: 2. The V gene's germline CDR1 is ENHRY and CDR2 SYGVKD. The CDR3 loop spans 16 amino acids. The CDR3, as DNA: TGTGCCATCAGTGCCGGGACTAGCGGGAGCACAGATACGCAGTATTTT. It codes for CAISAGTSGSTDTQYF.

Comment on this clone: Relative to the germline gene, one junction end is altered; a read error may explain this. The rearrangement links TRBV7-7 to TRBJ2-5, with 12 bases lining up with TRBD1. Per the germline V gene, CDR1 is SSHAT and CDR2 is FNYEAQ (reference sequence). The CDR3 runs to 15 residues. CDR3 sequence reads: CASSYGTGGDETQYF. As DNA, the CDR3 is TGTGCTAGCAGCTATGGGACAGGGGGCGATGAGACCCAGTACTTC.

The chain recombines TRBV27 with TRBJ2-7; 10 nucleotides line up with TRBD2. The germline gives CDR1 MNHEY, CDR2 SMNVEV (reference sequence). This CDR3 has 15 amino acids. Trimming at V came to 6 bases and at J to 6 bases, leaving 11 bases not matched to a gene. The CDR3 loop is CASSKTSGLPSEQYF. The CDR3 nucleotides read TGTGCCAGCAGCAAGACTAGCGGGTTACCCTCCGAGCAGTACTTC.

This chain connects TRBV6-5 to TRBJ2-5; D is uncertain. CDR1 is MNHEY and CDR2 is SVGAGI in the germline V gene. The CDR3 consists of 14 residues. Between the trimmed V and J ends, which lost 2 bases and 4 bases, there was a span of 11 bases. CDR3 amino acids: CASSYLGLRETQYF. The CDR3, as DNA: TGTGCCAGCAGTTACCTGGGCCTCCGAGAGACCCAGTACTTC.

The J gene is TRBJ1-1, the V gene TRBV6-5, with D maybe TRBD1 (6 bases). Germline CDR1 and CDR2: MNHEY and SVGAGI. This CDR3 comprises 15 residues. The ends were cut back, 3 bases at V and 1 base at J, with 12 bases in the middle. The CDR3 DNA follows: TGTGCCAGCAGTTATTATCGGGGGGCGAACACTGAAGCTTTCTTT. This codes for CASSYYRGANTEAFF.

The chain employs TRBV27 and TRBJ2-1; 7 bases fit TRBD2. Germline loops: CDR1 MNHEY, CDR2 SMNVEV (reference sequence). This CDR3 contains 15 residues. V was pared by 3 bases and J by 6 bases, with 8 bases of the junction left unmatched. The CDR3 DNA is TGTGCCAGCAGTTTTGGAGGGAGGGCCGGCAATGAGCAGTTCTTC. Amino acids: CASSFGGRAGNEQFF.

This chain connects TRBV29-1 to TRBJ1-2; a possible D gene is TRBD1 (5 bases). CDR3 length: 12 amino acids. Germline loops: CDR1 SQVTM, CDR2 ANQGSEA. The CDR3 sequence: CSHLEGFYGYTF. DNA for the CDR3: TGCAGTCACCTGGAGGGGTTCTATGGCTACACCTTC.

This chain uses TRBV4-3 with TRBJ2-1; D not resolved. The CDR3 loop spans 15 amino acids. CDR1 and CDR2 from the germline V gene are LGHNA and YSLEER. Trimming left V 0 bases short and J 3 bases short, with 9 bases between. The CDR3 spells CASSQDSQNYNEQFF. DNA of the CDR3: TGCGCCAGCAGCCAAGATTCACAGAACTACAATGAGCAGTTCTTC.

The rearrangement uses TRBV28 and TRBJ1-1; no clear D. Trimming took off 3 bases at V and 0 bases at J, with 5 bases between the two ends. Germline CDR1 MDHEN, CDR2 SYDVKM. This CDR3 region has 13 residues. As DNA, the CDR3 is TGTGCCAGCAGTTTGACACTGAACACTGAAGCTTTCTTT. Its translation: CASSLTLNTEAFF.